This T cell receptor (beta chain) originates from a study of long-term antiretroviral therapy in people with HIV. Comments on this clone: Its antigen remains unknown.

Between the trimmed V and J ends, which lost 3 bases and 4 bases, there was a span of 13 bases. Per germline, CDR1 MRHNA and CDR2 SNTAGT. This CDR3 is 15 amino acids long. Samples held roughly 1-11 million cryopreserved PBMC, and DNA extraction followed. It was version v3.0 of the immunoSEQ assay that was run at survey level. Produced via immunoSEQ multiplex PCR; TCRdb's table is partial and in-frame only. The data contain about 14,000 clones, approximately 82% of them seen just once; the ten biggest clones take up around 6.8%. General study results and limits: Clonotypes expanded prior to ART showed repertoire dominance at all sampled time points. Compared with controls, HIV repertoires showed narrower CDR3 length ranges.

Sample: unsorted PBMCs, taken 0.4 years after starting antiretroviral therapy. The chain recombines TRBV6-4 with TRBJ2-1, with D possibly being TRBD1 (5 bases). The receptor was derived from a man aged 25-45 years with HIV. In DNA, the CDR3 is TGTGCCAGCAGTGAGCGACAGAGCCCATACAATGAGCAGTTCTTC. Translated, it gives CASSERQSPYNEQFF.